These 26 T cell receptor beta chains were sequenced from one sample in a study of T cells in Graves' hyperthyroidism and ophthalmopathy. Researchers took RNA transcripts and amplified the TCR beta CDR3 regions from them. RT-PCR in the first round (using the HTBI primer set) targeted the TCR CDR3. Using its own MiXCR run on the multiplex PCR reads, TCRdb lists one record per CDR3 protein. The table has hundreds of thousands of distinct CDR3 sequences, around 38% seen once. Sequencing was carried out using blood. All receptors derive from a man aged 18 to 30 with Graves' hyperthyroidism.

This clonotype was seen only a few times. Here the CDR3 DNA reads TGTGCCAGCAGTCGGGACAGGCTCAATGAGCAGTTCTTC. Its translation: CASSRDRLNEQFF. The V gene is TRBV11-2, the J gene TRBJ2-5; 8 bases line up with TRBD1. The better agreement between TRBJ2-1 and the DNA end casts doubt on the J call. CDR3 size: 13 residues. Germline V gene lookup returns CDR1 SGHAT and CDR2 FQNNGV.

This clonotype was counted many times. The chain combines TRBV9 with TRBJ2-5; unclear D gene. Trimming pared 0 bases from V and 2 bases from J, leaving 14 bases between. CDR1 and CDR2 (germline): SGDLS, YYNGEE. This CDR3 has 16 amino acids. Here the CDR3 reads CASSVGSGYPQETQYF. In nucleotides, the CDR3 is TGTGCCAGCAGCGTAGGTTCTGGCTATCCTCAAGAGACCCAGTACTTC.

This clonotype has just a few counts. This chain uses TRBV4-2 with TRBJ1-5, with D possibly TRBD1 on 5 matching bases. CDR1 is LGHNA and CDR2 is YNFKEQ in the germline V gene. V lost 0 bases and J lost 6, with 9 bases in between. CDR3 size: 14 residues. The chain's CDR3 is CASSQEAGTQPQHF. CDR3 DNA sequence: TGTGCCAGCAGCCAAGAGGCAGGGACTCAGCCCCAGCATTTT.

This clonotype was seen only a few times. This chain connects TRBV7-3 to TRBJ2-7, with TRBD1 matching 8 bases. The V segment lost 3 bases and the J segment 2 bases; nucleotides outside the gene matches: 15. Germline CDR1 and CDR2: SGHTA and FQGTGA. The CDR3 is 18 residues long. The CDR3 nucleotides read TGTGCCAGCAGCTTCAACCGGGACAGGAGCCTAACTACCTACGAGCAGTACTTC. Translating it yields CASSFNRDRSLTTYEQYF.

In this sample, this clonotype turned up a few times. The chain links TRBV20-1 to TRBJ1-2; no definite D call. This CDR3 has 14 amino acids. V shed 1 base and J shed 0 bases, with 9 bases lying between them. Germline CDR1 and CDR2: DFQATT and SNEGSKA (reference sequence). CDR3 nucleotide sequence: TGCAGTGCTAGAGGTCCAGCCACTAACTATGGCTACACCTTC. Translated: CSARGPATNYGYTF.

This clonotype occurred a few times. The V call is TRBV6-1, the J call TRBJ2-5; 8 nucleotides agree with TRBD1. Per germline, CDR1 MNHNS and CDR2 SASEGT. The V gene end was trimmed by 9 bases and the J gene end by 0 bases; junction bases not matched to a gene: 3. The CDR3 has 13 residues. CDR3 protein: CASTGGDQETQYF. DNA for the CDR3: TGTGCCAGTACAGGGGGAGACCAAGAGACCCAGTACTTC.

This clonotype was counted between two and nine times. The V gene is TRBV2, the J gene TRBJ1-1; D ambiguous. The length of the CDR3 is 15 residues. Germline V lookup: CDR1 SNHLY, CDR2 FYNNEI. The V and J ends lost 2 bases and 2 bases respectively, with 12 bases between them. The CDR3 DNA is TGTGCCAGCAGTGAACGGGGAACCACTAACACTGAAGCTTTCTTT. Amino acid sequence: CASSERGTTNTEAFF.

This clonotype was seen only once. The gene calls are TRBV7-2 and TRBJ1-6, with D perhaps matching TRBD1 (5 bases). Trimming took off 4 bases at V and 10 bases at J, with 14 bases between the two ends. The germline V gene encodes CDR1 SGHTA and CDR2 FQGNSA. The CDR3 length is 14 residues. The chain's CDR3 is CASSWGGGRSPLHF. The CDR3 nucleotides read TGTGCCAGCAGCTGGGGGGGAGGGCGGTCACCCCTCCACTTT. Supplemented by reference TRBV7-2 and TRBJ1-6, the full variable domain reads GAGVSQSPSNKVTEKGKDVELRCDPISGHTALYWYRQSLGQGLEFLIYFQGNSAPDKSGLPSDRFSAERTGGSVSTLTIQRTQQEDSAVYLCASSWGGGRSPLHFGNGTRLTVT.

In this sample, this clonotype turned up many times. This chain connects TRBV12-3 or TRBV12-4 to TRBJ1-2; a weak D match, TRBD1 (5 bases). The length of the CDR3 is 14 residues. The ends were cut back, 5 bases at V and 1 base at J, with 11 bases in the middle. CDR3 residues: CASSGQGFNYGYTF. CDR3 in DNA: TGTGCCAGCAGTGGACAAGGTTTTAACTATGGCTACACCTTC.

The V gene is TRBV19, the J gene TRBJ2-2; a possible D gene is TRBD2 (5 bases). Germline values: CDR1 LNHDA, CDR2 SQIVND (reference sequence). This CDR3 has 14 amino acids. Trimming took 4 bases from V and 3 from J, leaving 9 bases between them. The CDR3 protein is CASSRPSHTGELFF. CDR3 coding DNA: TGTGCCAGTAGTAGGCCTAGCCACACCGGGGAGCTGTTTTTT.

In its sample, this clonotype was seen many times. The chain recombines TRBV25-1 with TRBJ2-5; a weak D match, TRBD1 (6 bases). Germline-derived CDR1 and CDR2 are MGHDK and SYGVNS. Trimming removed 5 bases from V and 1 base from J, with 14 bases in between. This CDR3 contains 15 residues. The CDR3 is CASSTPRQVQETQYF. The CDR3 coding sequence is TGTGCCAGCAGTACCCCCCGACAGGTCCAAGAGACCCAGTACTTC.

This clonotype was seen more than once but under ten times. A read error may account for a junction end that differs from germline. V is TRBV11-2 and J is TRBJ2-7; 8 nucleotides agree with TRBD1. CDR3 length equals 17 residues. The germline V gene has CDR1 SGHAT and CDR2 FQNNGV. CDR3 residues: CASSLGPLGTGEGEQYF. The CDR3 DNA sequence: TGCGCCAGCAGCTTGGGCCCCCTCGGGACAGGAGAGGGAGAGCAGTACTTC.

The CDR3 here is CSARALARDTQYF. DNA of the CDR3: TGCAGTGCTAGAGCTCTGGCTAGGGATACGCAGTATTTT. The V gene is TRBV20-1, the J gene TRBJ2-3; D call uncertain. Germline lookup yields CDR1 DFQATT and CDR2 SNEGSKA (reference sequence). The germline V and J ends were trimmed by 1 base and 6 bases, with 11 bases remaining between them. There are 13 residues in the CDR3.

V and J are TRBV2 and TRBJ2-5; possibly TRBD2 for D (6 bases). Trimming left V 7 bases short and J 5 bases short, with 8 bases between. Germline CDR1 SNHLY, CDR2 FYNNEI. This CDR3 region has 11 residues. In nucleotides, the CDR3 is TGTGCCAGCAAAACTAGCGAGACCCAGTACTTC. This translates into CASKTSETQYF.

The CDR3 DNA follows: TGTGCCAGCAGCTTACTGCGGGAGGGCCCCACCGGGGAGCTGTTTTTT. Translating gives CASSLLREGPTGELFF. This sequence joins TRBV7-9 and TRBJ2-2, with 9 bases lining up with TRBD2. Germline CDR1 reads SEHNR; CDR2 reads FQNEAQ (reference sequence). J lost 4 bases, V lost 2 bases, and 5 bases had no gene match. The CDR3 consists of 16 residues.

This clonotype showed up many times. The chain couples TRBV7-2 to TRBJ1-5, with D possibly TRBD1 on 5 matching bases. CDR3 length: 16 residues. V was clipped by 1 base and J by 3 bases, with 13 bases between them. Germline V gene sequence: CDR1 SGHTA, CDR2 FQGNSA. As DNA, the CDR3 is TGTGCCAGCAGCTTAGGGCCAGACAGCTACAATCAGCCCCAGCATTTT. Translation gives CASSLGPDSYNQPQHF. The full variable domain, completed using reference TRBV7-2 and TRBJ1-5, is GAGVSQSPSNKVTEKGKDVELRCDPISGHTALYWYRQSLGQGLEFLIYFQGNSAPDKSGLPSDRFSAERTGGSVSTLTIQRTQQEDSAVYLCASSLGPDSYNQPQHFGDGTRLSIL.

The V call is TRBV12-3 or TRBV12-4, the J call TRBJ2-7; 11 bases line up with TRBD1. The CDR3 runs to 14 residues. The junction had 5 bases not matched to a gene; V was cut back by 6 bases and J by 4 bases. CDR3 in amino acids: CASRLGQGAYEQYF. CDR3 bases: TGTGCCAGCAGACTCGGACAGGGGGCATACGAGCAGTACTTC.

The chain recombines TRBV20-1 with TRBJ1-5; D is unclear. Germline V gene data show CDR1 as DFQATT and CDR2 as SNEGSKA (reference sequence). This CDR3 is built from 14 residues. The germline V and J ends were trimmed by 1 base and 0 bases, with 7 bases remaining between them. This CDR3 is CSARVKGSNQPQHF. CDR3 bases: TGCAGTGCTAGAGTTAAAGGTAGCAATCAGCCCCAGCATTTT.

This clonotype was detected only a few times. The chain combines TRBV4-1 with TRBJ1-5, with D uncertain. CDR3 length equals 13 residues. Germline V gene data show CDR1 as MGHRA and CDR2 as YSYEKL. V was cut by 7 bases and J by 6 bases, with 13 bases left in between. The CDR3 DNA is TGCGCCAGCACCCGGGAGTTCCGTCAGCCCCAGCATTTT. Protein sequence: CASTREFRQPQHF.

Details on this clonotype: A junction boundary mismatches the germline segment, possibly from a read error. The chain joins TRBV2 to TRBJ1-6; 7 bases match TRBD1. Germline-derived CDR1 and CDR2 are SNHLY and FYNNEI. The CDR3 spans 15 residues. Written as DNA, the CDR3 is TGCGCCAGCAGCCACTTAGACAGGGCGAATTCACCCCTCCACTTT. It is translated as CASSHLDRANSPLHF.

Ten or more counts support this clonotype. The J gene is TRBJ2-5, the V gene TRBV10-3, with TRBD1 identical over 7 bases. Germline lookup yields CDR1 ENHRY and CDR2 SYGVKD. The CDR3 has 13 amino acids. Germline trimming cut 6 bases from V and 3 bases from J; bases unmatched to any gene: 4. CDR3 coding DNA: TGTGCCATCAGCGCCGGGACAGAAGAGACCCAGTACTTC. This codes for CAISAGTEETQYF.

This clonotype was counted between two and nine times. The chain has TRBV7-9 and TRBJ1-1, with 8 bases lining up with TRBD1. Germline V lookup: CDR1 SEHNR, CDR2 FQNEAQ (reference sequence). This CDR3 spans 12 amino acids. The CDR3 here is CTTRQGSTEAFF. CDR3 DNA: TGTACCACCCGACAGGGGAGCACTGAAGCTTTCTTT.

This clonotype came up many times. This sequence joins TRBV7-9 and TRBJ1-1; D is unresolved. The CDR3 covers 12 residues. Germline V CDR1 and CDR2: SEHNR, FQNEAQ (reference sequence). Trimming removed 1 base at V and 8 bases at J, with 8 bases between. Here the CDR3 DNA reads TGTGCCAGCAGCTTAGAGGGATGGGAAGCTTTCTTT. Amino acid sequence: CASSLEGWEAFF. The full variable domain, with the rest looked up from reference TRBV7-9 and TRBJ1-1, is DTGVSQNPRHKITKRGQNVTFRCDPISEHNRLYWYRQTLGQGPEFLTYFQNEAQLEKSRLLSDRFSAERPKGSFSTLEIQRTEQGDSAMYLCASSLEGWEAFFGQGTRLTVV.

This chain uses TRBV7-2 with TRBJ1-1; maybe TRBD1 (6 bases). The germline V gene has CDR1 SGHTA and CDR2 FQGNSA. Trimming removed 4 bases at V and 7 bases at J, with 19 bases between. The CDR3 is 15 amino acids. The CDR3 spells CASSSAGDGTNEAFF. For the CDR3, the DNA is TGTGCCAGCAGCTCCGCAGGGGATGGAACTAATGAAGCTTTCTTT.

CDR3 sequence reads: CASSLVVAGAQETQYF. Written as DNA, the CDR3 is TGCGCCAGCAGCTTGGTGGTAGCGGGAGCTCAAGAGACCCAGTACTTC. This chain uses TRBV5-1 with TRBJ2-5, with 9 bases fitting TRBD2. The V segment lost 0 bases and the J segment 2 bases; nucleotides outside the gene matches: 5. The germline gives CDR1 SGHRS, CDR2 YFSETQ. CDR3 length equals 16 residues.

The chain is built from TRBV13 and TRBJ2-2; no clear D gene. V shed 1 base and J shed 2 bases, with 14 bases lying between them. The length of the CDR3 is 17 residues. The V gene's germline CDR1 is PRHDT and CDR2 FYEKMQ (reference sequence). The CDR3 here is CASSLEDGLSNTGELFF. As DNA, the CDR3 is TGTGCCAGCAGCTTAGAAGATGGCCTCAGCAACACCGGGGAGCTGTTTTTT.